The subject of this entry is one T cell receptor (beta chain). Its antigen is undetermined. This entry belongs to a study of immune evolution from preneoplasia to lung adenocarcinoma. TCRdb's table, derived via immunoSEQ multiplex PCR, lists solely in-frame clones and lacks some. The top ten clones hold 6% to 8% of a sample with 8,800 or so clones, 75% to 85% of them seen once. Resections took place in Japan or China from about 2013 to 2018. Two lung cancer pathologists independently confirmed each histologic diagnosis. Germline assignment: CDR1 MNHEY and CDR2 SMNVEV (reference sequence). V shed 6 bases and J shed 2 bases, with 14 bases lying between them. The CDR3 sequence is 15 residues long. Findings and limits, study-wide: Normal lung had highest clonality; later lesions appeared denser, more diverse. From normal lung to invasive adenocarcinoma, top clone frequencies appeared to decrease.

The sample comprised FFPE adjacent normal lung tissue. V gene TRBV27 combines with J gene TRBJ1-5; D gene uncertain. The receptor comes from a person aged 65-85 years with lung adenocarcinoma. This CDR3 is CASSQWADGNQPQHF. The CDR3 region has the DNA TGTGCCAGCAGCCAATGGGCAGATGGCAATCAGCCCCAGCATTTT.